These 7 T cell receptor beta chains share one sample of origin, sequenced in a study of cytomegalovirus exposure and HLA in healthy donors. The study ran its PCR with 60 Vbeta and 13 Jbeta primers. Data came from immunoSEQ multiplex PCR; TCRdb stores just in-frame clones and leaves some out. Of around 70,000 clones listed, around three quarters were seen once; the top ten hold over 10%. Specimen: PBMCs. The receptors were sampled from a male donor in good health and CMV-seropositive.

This chain connects TRBV20-1 to TRBJ2-5; tentative D call: TRBD1 (5 bases). Germline V gene data show CDR1 as DFQATT and CDR2 as SNEGSKA (reference sequence). V was pared by 6 bases and J by 4 bases, with 9 bases between. The CDR3 spans 11 residues. In nucleotides, the CDR3 is TGCAGTGCCCTCAGGGCAGAGACCCAGTACTTC. Amino acids: CSALRAETQYF.

The chain links TRBV6-6 to TRBJ1-5; 7 nucleotides line up with TRBD1. Germline CDR1 is MNHNY and CDR2 is SVGAGI (reference sequence). The CDR3 is 15 amino acids. Germline trimming cut 6 bases from V and 4 bases from J; bases unmatched to any gene: 9. In nucleotides, the CDR3 is TGTGCCAGCAGAGGAATAAGGGACAGTAATCAGCCCCAGCATTTT. The encoded protein is CASRGIRDSNQPQHF.

In this sample, this clone turned up once. V and J are TRBV4-1 and TRBJ2-7; tentative D call: TRBD1 (5 bases). The CDR3 sequence is 15 residues long. V was pared by 0 bases and J by 3 bases, with 12 bases between. Germline lookup yields CDR1 MGHRA and CDR2 YSYEKL. The CDR3 DNA follows: TGCGCCAGCAGCCAAGAGGGGCAGGGATACTACGAGCAGTACTTC. Translated: CASSQEGQGYYEQYF.

This sequence joins TRBV27 and TRBJ2-6; possible D gene TRBD1, 6 bases. V dropped 7 bases and J dropped 0 bases, with 19 bases sitting between them. Germline CDR1 reads MNHEY; CDR2 reads SMNVEV (reference sequence). The CDR3 length is 18 residues. CDR3 coding DNA: TGTGCCAGCACTGAGTGGGGACACGCAAGCTCTGGGGCCAACGTCCTGACTTTC. Translating it yields CASTEWGHASSGANVLTF.

The chain carries TRBV7-3 and TRBJ2-5, with TRBD2 as a possible D gene (6 bases). CDR1 is SGHTA and CDR2 is FQGTGA in the germline V gene. V lost 4 bases and J lost 2, with 8 bases in between. CDR3 length equals 13 residues. The CDR3 loop reads CASSSGLQETQYF. The CDR3 bases are TGTGCCAGCAGCTCGGGACTGCAAGAGACCCAGTACTTC.

This clone was detected a few times. V and J are TRBV7-9 and TRBJ2-1, with TRBD1 identical over 7 bases. V lost 4 bases to trimming and J lost 5 bases; unmatched junction nucleotides: 2. This CDR3 has 13 amino acids. Germline assignment: CDR1 SEHNR and CDR2 FQNEAQ (reference sequence). As DNA, the CDR3 is TGTGCCAGCAGCTCTCAGGGGGACAATGAGCAGTTCTTC. It encodes CASSSQGDNEQFF.

The CDR3 region is CASRGLAGGSGWDTQYF. The CDR3 DNA sequence: TGTGCCAGCAGGGGACTAGCGGGGGGCTCAGGGTGGGATACGCAGTATTTT. V and J are TRBV2 and TRBJ2-3, with 15 bases that match TRBD2. The germline V gene encodes CDR1 SNHLY and CDR2 FYNNEI. CDR3 length equals 17 residues. Trimming removed 6 bases from V and 6 bases from J; junction bases left unmatched: 10.